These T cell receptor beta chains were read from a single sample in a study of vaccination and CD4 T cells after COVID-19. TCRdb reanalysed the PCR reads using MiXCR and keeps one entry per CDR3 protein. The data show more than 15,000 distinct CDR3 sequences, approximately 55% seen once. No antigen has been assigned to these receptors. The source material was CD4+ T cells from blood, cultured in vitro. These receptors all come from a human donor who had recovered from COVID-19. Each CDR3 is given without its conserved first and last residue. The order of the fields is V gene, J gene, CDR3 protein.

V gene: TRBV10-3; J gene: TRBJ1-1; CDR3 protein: AIGITENTEAF
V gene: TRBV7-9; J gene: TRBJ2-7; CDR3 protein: ASSLGAGGYNEQY
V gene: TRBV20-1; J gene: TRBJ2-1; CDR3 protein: SARDGASWNHNEQF
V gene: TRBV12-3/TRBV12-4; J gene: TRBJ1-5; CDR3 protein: ASSLRVGAGLDNQPQH
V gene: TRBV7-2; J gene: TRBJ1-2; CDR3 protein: ASSLIGTNYGYT
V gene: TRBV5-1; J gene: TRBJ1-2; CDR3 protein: ASSLAANYGYT
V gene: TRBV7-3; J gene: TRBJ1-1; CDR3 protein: ASRDTNQAEAF
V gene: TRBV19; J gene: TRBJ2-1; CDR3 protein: ASSPIYEVWNEQF
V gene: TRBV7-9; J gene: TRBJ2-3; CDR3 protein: ASSLPLGLRGRSTDTQY
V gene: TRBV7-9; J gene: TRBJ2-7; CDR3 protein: ASSPTRQGAPYEQY
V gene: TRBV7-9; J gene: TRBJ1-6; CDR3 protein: ASSLGGAENSPLH
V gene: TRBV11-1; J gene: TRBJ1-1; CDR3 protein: ASSQQPMNTEAF
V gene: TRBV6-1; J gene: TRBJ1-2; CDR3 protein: ASSESRDGYT
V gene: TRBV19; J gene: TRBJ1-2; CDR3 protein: ASSINEHGYT
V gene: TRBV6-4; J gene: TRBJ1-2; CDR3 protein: ASSEAPATYGYT
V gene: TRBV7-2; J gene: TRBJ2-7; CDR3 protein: ASSLNGMEVAGSSYEQY
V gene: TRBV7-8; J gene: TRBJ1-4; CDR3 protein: ASSIRTGFNEKLF
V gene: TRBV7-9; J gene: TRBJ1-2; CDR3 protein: ASSPHRTANYGYT
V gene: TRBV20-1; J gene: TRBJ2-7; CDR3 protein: SARLTGSYEQY
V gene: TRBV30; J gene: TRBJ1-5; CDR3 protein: ACGRVDSNQPQH
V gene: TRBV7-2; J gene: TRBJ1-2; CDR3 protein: ASSRSQGSYT
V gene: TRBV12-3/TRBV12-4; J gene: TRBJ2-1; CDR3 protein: ASSRNLYNEQF
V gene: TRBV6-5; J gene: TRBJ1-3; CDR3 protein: ASSYSISGPKYTIY
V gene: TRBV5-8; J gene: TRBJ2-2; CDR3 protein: ASSSHLAGGYTGELF
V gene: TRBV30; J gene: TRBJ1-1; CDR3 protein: AWQIGQPGTEAF
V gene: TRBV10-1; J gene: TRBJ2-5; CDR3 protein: ASSGGKLGRETQY
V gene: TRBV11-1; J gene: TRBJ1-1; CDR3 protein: ASSRDRAEAF
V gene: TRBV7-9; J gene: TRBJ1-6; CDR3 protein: ASGQGVGSPLH
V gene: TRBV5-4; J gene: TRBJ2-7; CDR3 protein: ASSLKTGSSYEQY
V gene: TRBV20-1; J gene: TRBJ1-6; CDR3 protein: SAWTVPGSPLH
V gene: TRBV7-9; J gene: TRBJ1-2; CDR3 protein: ASSPQQGNPYGYT
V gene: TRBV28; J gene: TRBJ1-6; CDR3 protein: ASSPWTTSSYNSPLH
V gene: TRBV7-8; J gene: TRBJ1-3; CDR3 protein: ASSLREGSGNTIY
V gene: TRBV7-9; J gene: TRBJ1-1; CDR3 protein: ASSLGQGNTEAF
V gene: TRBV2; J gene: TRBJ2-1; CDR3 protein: ASRAGSEQF
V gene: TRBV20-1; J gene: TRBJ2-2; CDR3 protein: SARGQGVQTGELF
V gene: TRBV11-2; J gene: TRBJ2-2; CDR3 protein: ASSLGTGTGGNTGELF
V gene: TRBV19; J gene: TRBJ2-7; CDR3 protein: ASSINGLAGVEQY
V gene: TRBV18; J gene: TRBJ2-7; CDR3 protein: ASSPGRGVLSYEQY
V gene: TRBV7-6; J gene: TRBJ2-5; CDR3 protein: ASSLIGNSHQETQY
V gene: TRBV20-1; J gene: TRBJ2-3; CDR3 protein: SATETSGRTDTQY
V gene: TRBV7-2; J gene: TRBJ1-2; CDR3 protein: ASSPTTVKYGYT
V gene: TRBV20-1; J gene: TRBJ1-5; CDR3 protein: SASGTEDQPQH
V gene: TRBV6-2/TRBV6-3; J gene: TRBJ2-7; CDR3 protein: ASSYGTLLLEQY
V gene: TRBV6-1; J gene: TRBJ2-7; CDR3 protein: ASRPGQGPPEQY
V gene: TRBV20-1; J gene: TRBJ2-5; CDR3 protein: SATGRGFNQETQY
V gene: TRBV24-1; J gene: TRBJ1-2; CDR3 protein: ATSKDYGYT
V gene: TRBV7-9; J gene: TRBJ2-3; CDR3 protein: ASSPPSGWATDTQY
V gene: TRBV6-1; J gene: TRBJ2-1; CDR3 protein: ASSQDRDPYNEQF
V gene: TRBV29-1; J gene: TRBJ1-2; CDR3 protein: SVYGGQGSGGYT
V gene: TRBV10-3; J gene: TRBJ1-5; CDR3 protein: ASGQGTQPQH
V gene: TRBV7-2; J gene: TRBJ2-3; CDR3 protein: ASTAQGNSADTQY
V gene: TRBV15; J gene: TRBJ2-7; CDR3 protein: ATSRDLYEQY
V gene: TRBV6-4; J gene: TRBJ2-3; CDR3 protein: ASSRTGETSTDTQY
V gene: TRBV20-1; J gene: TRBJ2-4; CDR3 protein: SASEGFVDIQY
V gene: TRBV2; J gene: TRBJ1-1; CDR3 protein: ASTRQGGTEAF
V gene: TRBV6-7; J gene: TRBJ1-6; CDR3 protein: ASSYNRESSYNSPLH
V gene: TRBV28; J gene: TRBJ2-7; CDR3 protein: ATKLGANYEQY
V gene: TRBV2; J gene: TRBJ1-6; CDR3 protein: ASKGEGRSPLH